These 21 T cell receptor beta chains originate from one sample sequenced in a study of blood T cell repertoires in COVID-19. Only in-frame clones appear in the TCRdb table, and some are missing; sequencing was by immunoSEQ multiplex PCR. The sample lists around 190,000 clones; about nine tenths were seen once. The source material was peripheral blood. These TCRs come from a man in his 70s with active or convalescent COVID-19.

This clone came up once. Germline and junction disagree at one end, which may indicate a read error. The V and J genes are TRBV5-5 and TRBJ1-5; TRBD1 aligns across 8 bases. CDR3 size: 15 residues. Germline V gene lookup returns CDR1 SGHKS and CDR2 YYEKEE (reference sequence). This CDR3 is CASSLRTGSSQPQHF. CDR3 nucleotide sequence: TGTGCCAGCAGCTTGAGGACAGGGAGCAGTCAGCCCCAGCATTTT.

This chain connects TRBV14 to TRBJ2-3; unclear D gene. Germline V gene lookup returns CDR1 SGHDN and CDR2 FVKESK. V dropped 1 base and J dropped 2 bases, with 7 bases sitting between them. This CDR3 comprises 14 residues. CDR3 nucleotides: TGTGCCAGCAGCCAAGCCGGGTTCACAGATACGCAGTATTTT. Protein: CASSQAGFTDTQYF.

The rearrangement uses TRBV19 and TRBJ1-4; D is unclear. Trimming took off 2 bases at V and 1 base at J, with 5 bases between the two ends. CDR1 LNHDA and CDR2 SQIVND come from the germline V gene (reference sequence). The CDR3 has 14 residues. CDR3 in amino acids: CASSIRQTNEKLFF. The CDR3 coding sequence is TGTGCCAGTAGTATAAGACAAACTAATGAAAAACTGTTTTTT.

This clone was observed a single time. The V gene is TRBV7-9, the J gene TRBJ1-2; D call uncertain. Germline CDR1 reads SEHNR; CDR2 reads FQNEAQ (reference sequence). V lost 5 bases and J lost 1, with 14 bases in between. This CDR3 has 15 residues. The CDR3 here is CASSPDTPFNYGYTF. The DNA of the CDR3 is TGTGCCAGCAGCCCCGACACCCCCTTTAACTATGGCTACACCTTC.

The chain joins TRBV7-2 to TRBJ1-5; D may be TRBD1 (5 bases). This CDR3 contains 16 residues. CDR1 is SGHTA, CDR2 FQGNSA, per germline. The V gene lost 1 base and the J gene lost 3 bases, with 13 bases spanning the gap. Here the CDR3 reads CASSLVGQGDNQPQHF. The DNA of the CDR3 is TGTGCCAGCAGCTTAGTCGGACAAGGGGACAATCAGCCCCAGCATTTT.

The V and J genes are TRBV25-1 and TRBJ2-1; 9 positions match TRBD2. The CDR3 is 16 residues long. Germline V gene lookup returns CDR1 MGHDK and CDR2 SYGVNS. V dropped 3 bases and J dropped 2; count of bases not matched to a gene: 5. In DNA, the CDR3 is TGTGCCAGCAGTGACTCACTAGCGGGTCCCTACAATGAGCAGTTCTTC. It is translated as CASSDSLAGPYNEQFF. The full variable domain, in which reference TRBV25-1 and TRBJ2-1 provide the parts outside the CDR3, is EADIYQTPRYLVIGTGKKITLECSQTMGHDKMYWYQQDPGMELHLIHYSYGVNSTEKGDLSSESTVSRIRTEHFPLTLESARPSHTSQYLCASSDSLAGPYNEQFFGPGTRLTVL.

V usage is TRBV7-9 and J usage is TRBJ1-2; TRBD1 is a possible D gene (6 bases). From germline, CDR1 is SEHNR and CDR2 FQNEAQ (reference sequence). The CDR3 is 12 amino acids. V was clipped by 1 base and J by 7 bases, with 7 bases between them. The chain's CDR3 is CASSLDRVGYTF. In nucleotides, the CDR3 is TGTGCCAGCAGCTTAGACAGGGTTGGCTACACCTTC.

The rearrangement uses TRBV6-5 and TRBJ1-5; the D is unclear. CDR3 length: 15 residues. Between the trimmed V and J ends, which lost 0 bases and 5 bases, there was a span of 11 bases. Germline CDR1 and CDR2: MNHEY and SVGAGI. The CDR3 sequence: CASSYSSGVHQPQHF. The CDR3 region has the DNA TGTGCCAGCAGTTACTCGTCCGGGGTGCATCAGCCCCAGCATTTT.

The rearrangement links TRBV9 to TRBJ1-4; a possible D gene is TRBD1 (5 bases). Germline CDR1 SGDLS, CDR2 YYNGEE. This CDR3 spans 17 amino acids. The V and J ends lost 4 bases and 3 bases respectively, with 19 bases between them. As DNA, the CDR3 is TGTGCCAGCAGCTCCCACGCAGCAGGGTTCGCTAATGAAAAACTGTTTTTT. It is translated as CASSSHAAGFANEKLFF.

CDR3 amino acids: CASSVGQGSYGYTF. The CDR3 DNA follows: TGTGCCAGCAGCGTGGGACAGGGGAGCTATGGCTACACCTTC. V usage is TRBV6-6 and J usage is TRBJ1-2, with 10 bases aligning to TRBD1. The CDR3 has 14 residues. Germline values: CDR1 MNHNY, CDR2 SVGAGI (reference sequence). The V segment lost 6 bases and the J segment 4 bases; nucleotides outside the gene matches: 5.

The genes are TRBV6-6 and TRBJ2-3; 13 nucleotides align to TRBD2. With V trimmed by 5 bases and J by 3 bases, 14 bases remained unmatched. CDR1 and CDR2 (germline): MNHNY, SVGAGI (reference sequence). CDR3 length: 19 residues. The CDR3 bases are TGTGCCAGCAGTCCAGGGGCCATACTAGCGGGAGGGAGGACAGATACGCAGTATTTT. Protein: CASSPGAILAGGRTDTQYF.

The chain couples TRBV19 to TRBJ2-1, with 10 nucleotides matching TRBD2. The germline CDR1 and CDR2 sequences are LNHDA and SQIVND (reference sequence). The ends lost 2 bases at V and 7 bases at J; junction bases unmatched: 11. The CDR3 is 17 amino acids. The CDR3 is CASSIFGASGRGNEQFF. The CDR3 DNA follows: TGTGCCAGTAGTATATTCGGGGCTAGCGGGAGAGGAAATGAGCAGTTCTTC.

This chain connects TRBV5-1 to TRBJ2-5, with a possible D match to TRBD1 (6 bases). The CDR3 length is 13 residues. The V end lost 2 bases, the J end lost 5 bases, and 10 bases lay between the germline ends. Germline-derived CDR1 and CDR2 are SGHRS and YFSETQ. The CDR3 loop reads CASSFGQRETQYF. The CDR3 DNA is TGCGCCAGCAGCTTCGGACAGAGGGAGACCCAGTACTTC. The complete variable domain, with remaining parts taken from reference TRBV5-1 and TRBJ2-5, reads KAGVTQTPRYLIKTRGQQVTLSCSPISGHRSVSWYQQTPGQGLQFLFEYFSETQRNKGNFPGRFSGRQFSNSRSEMNVSTLELGDSALYLCASSFGQRETQYFGPGTRLLVL.

The chain links TRBV7-3 to TRBJ2-2; 7 bases align to TRBD1. Germline CDR1 and CDR2: SGHTA and FQGTGA. J gave up 2 bases and V 4 bases, and 7 bases lay outside the gene matches. There are 16 residues in the CDR3. CDR3 residues: CASSSSGTENTGELFF. DNA for the CDR3: TGTGCCAGCAGCTCGTCCGGGACAGAAAACACCGGGGAGCTGTTTTTT.

V and J are TRBV5-1 and TRBJ1-5; 7 bases line up with TRBD1. J was trimmed by 3 bases and V by 0 bases; bases with no gene match: 3. Germline values: CDR1 SGHRS, CDR2 YFSETQ. This CDR3 contains 15 residues. The CDR3 loop is CASSLGGQPNQPQHF. Here the CDR3 DNA reads TGCGCCAGCAGCTTGGGGGGACAGCCCAATCAGCCCCAGCATTTT.

The chain carries TRBV29-1 and TRBJ2-5, with a possible D match to TRBD1 (6 bases). The length of the CDR3 is 12 residues. V was pared by 7 bases and J by 2 bases, with 11 bases between. Germline V gives CDR1 SQVTM, CDR2 ANQGSEA. The CDR3 reads CSADRLQETQYF. In DNA form, the CDR3 reads TGCAGCGCCGACAGGTTACAAGAGACCCAGTACTTC.

The chain employs TRBV18 and TRBJ2-2; 7 bases are a match to TRBD1. The germline CDR1 and CDR2 sequences are KGHSH and LQKENI. The CDR3 is 17 residues long. V lost 0 bases to trimming and J lost 0 bases; unmatched junction nucleotides: 4. The CDR3 DNA reads TGTGCCAGCTCACCACCTAACAGGGGACCGAACACCGGGGAGCTGTTTTTT. As protein: CASSPPNRGPNTGELFF. Drawing the rest from reference TRBV18 and TRBJ2-2, the complete variable domain is NAGVMQNPRHLVRRRGQEARLRCSPMKGHSHVYWYRQLPEEGLKFMVYLQKENIIDESGMPKERFSAEFPKEGPSILRIQQVVRGDSAAYFCASSPPNRGPNTGELFFGEGSRLTVL.

This sequence joins TRBV6-5 and TRBJ1-1, with 9 bases matching TRBD1. V shed 5 bases and J 8 bases; nucleotides not matched to a gene: 12. This CDR3 is 15 amino acids long. Germline values: CDR1 MNHEY, CDR2 SVGAGI. In DNA, the CDR3 is TGTGCCAGCAGTAGTGCGCACAGGGGGCCGACCGAAGCTTTCTTT. Its protein is CASSSAHRGPTEAFF.

This chain joins TRBV18 and TRBJ1-2, with D possibly matching TRBD1 (6 bases). Trimming left V 1 base short and J 8 bases short, with 14 bases between. Germline CDR1 and CDR2: KGHSH and LQKENI. The CDR3 totals 14 residues. CDR3 bases: TGTGCCAGCTCACCACGTCAACAGGGCGAGGGCTACACCTTC. Translating gives CASSPRQQGEGYTF.

DNA for the CDR3: TGCGCCAGCAGCCACCCGCTAGGAGAGACCCAGTACTTC. Protein product: CASSHPLGETQYF. The chain combines TRBV4-3 with TRBJ2-5; D is ambiguous. CDR1 and CDR2 from the germline V gene are LGHNA and YSLEER. The CDR3 totals 13 residues. Trimming cost V 3 bases and J 4 bases, with 9 bases left between them.

This chain connects TRBV11-3 to TRBJ2-1, with TRBD2 as a possible D gene (6 bases). Between the trimmed V and J ends, which lost 0 bases and 3 bases, there was a span of 9 bases. The CDR3 runs to 15 residues. CDR1 is SGHNT, CDR2 YENEEA, per germline. This chain's CDR3 is CASSLDSGDYNEQFF. The CDR3 DNA follows: TGTGCCAGCAGCTTAGATTCGGGAGACTACAATGAGCAGTTCTTC.